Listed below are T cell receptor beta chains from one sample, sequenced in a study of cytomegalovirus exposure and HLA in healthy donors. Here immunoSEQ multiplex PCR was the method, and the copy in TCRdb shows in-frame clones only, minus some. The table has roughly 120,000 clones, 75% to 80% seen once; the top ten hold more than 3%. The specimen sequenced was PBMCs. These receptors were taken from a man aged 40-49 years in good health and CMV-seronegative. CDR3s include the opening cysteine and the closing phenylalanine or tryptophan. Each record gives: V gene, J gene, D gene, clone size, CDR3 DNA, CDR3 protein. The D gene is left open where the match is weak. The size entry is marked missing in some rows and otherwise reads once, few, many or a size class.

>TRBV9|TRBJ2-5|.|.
TGTGCCAGCAGCGCGCAGGTGATCCAAGAGACCCAGTACTTC
CASSAQVIQETQYF
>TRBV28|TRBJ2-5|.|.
TGTGCCAGCAGTTTTTTCCGACTAGACCCTTCCCAAGAGACCCAGTACTTC
CASSFFRLDPSQETQYF
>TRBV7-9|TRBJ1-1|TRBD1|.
TGTGCCAGCAGCTTAGGGGACAGGGGAGCTTTCTTT
CASSLGDRGAFF
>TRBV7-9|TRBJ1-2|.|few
TGTGCCAGCAGCTCTTCGGACAGCTTCTATGGCTACACCTTC
CASSSSDSFYGYTF
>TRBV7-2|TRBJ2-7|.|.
TGTGCCAGCAGCTTAGGGGCGGACAGCTACGAGCAGTACTTC
CASSLGADSYEQYF
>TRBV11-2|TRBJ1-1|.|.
TGTGCCAGCAGCCCCTCCTCTGAAGCTTTCTTT
CASSPSSEAFF
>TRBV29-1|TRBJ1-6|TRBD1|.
TGCAGCGTTCGGTGGGGGACAGGTAATTCACCCCTCCACTTT
CSVRWGTGNSPLHF
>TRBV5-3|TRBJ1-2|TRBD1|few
TGTGCCAGAAGCTGCCGAGCGACCCCGGGACAGGAAACCTATGGCTACACCTTC
CARSCRATPGQETYGYTF
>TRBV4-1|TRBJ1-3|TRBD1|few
TGCGCCAGCAGCCCCCCCCTGTTAGGGGGCCCTGGAAACACCATATATTTT
CASSPPLLGGPGNTIYF
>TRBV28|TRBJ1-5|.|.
TGTGCCAGCGGGGGGTTCAATCAGCCCCAGCATTTT
CASGGFNQPQHF
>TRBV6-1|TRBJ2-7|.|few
TGTGCCAGCAGCCAGGGCGCACGGCAGTACTTC
CASSQGARQYF
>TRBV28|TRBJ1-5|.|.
TGTGCCAGCAGTTCCCCTCCGTATAGCAATCAGCCCCAGCATTTT
CASSSPPYSNQPQHF
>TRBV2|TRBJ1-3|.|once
TGTGCCAGCATGGGAGCTGGAAACACCATATATTTT
CASMGAGNTIYF
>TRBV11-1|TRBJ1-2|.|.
TGTGCCAGCAGCGAGGGACAAGGAGGCTATGGCTACACCTTC
CASSEGQGGYGYTF
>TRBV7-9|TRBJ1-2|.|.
TGTGCCAGCAGCTTAGACGACATACCCTATGGCTACACCTTC
CASSLDDIPYGYTF
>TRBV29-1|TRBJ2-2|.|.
TGCAGCGTTGCCAATAACGACAGAAACTTAATAAACACCGGGGAGCTGTTTTTT
CSVANNDRNLINTGELFF
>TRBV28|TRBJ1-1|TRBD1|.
TGTGCCAGCAGTGGTCCGGGACAGGGGCACACTGAAGCTTTCTTT
CASSGPGQGHTEAFF
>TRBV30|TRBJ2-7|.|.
TGTGCCTGGAGCGGAGGGGCTCAGTCTTACGAGCAGTACTTC
CAWSGGAQSYEQYF
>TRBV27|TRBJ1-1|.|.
TGTGCCAGCAGTTTCAGAGGGAACACTGAAGCTTTCTTT
CASSFRGNTEAFF
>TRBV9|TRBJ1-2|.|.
TGTGCCAGCAGTAGAGACCCAGGGGTTAGCTATGGCTACACCTTC
CASSRDPGVSYGYTF
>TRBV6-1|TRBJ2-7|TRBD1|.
TGTGCCAGCAGCTTCGACAGGGCGCGCGAGCAGTACTTC
CASSFDRAREQYF
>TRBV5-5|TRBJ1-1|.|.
TGTGCCAGCAGCCTTAGTACGAACACTGAAGCTTTCTTT
CASSLSTNTEAFF
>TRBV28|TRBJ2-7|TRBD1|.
TGTGCCAGCACTTACTTAGGTCGGGGACAGGGGAACGAGCAGTACTTC
CASTYLGRGQGNEQYF
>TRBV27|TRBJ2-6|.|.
TGTGCCAGCAGTTTAGGGGCTCCAGGGGCCAACGTCCTGACTTTC
CASSLGAPGANVLTF
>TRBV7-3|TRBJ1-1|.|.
TGTGCCAGCAGCCAACAGGTGAACACTGAAGCTTTCTTT
CASSQQVNTEAFF
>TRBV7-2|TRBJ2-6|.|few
TGTGCCAGCAGCCCGTCCCTGAGTATGGGGGCCAACGGCCTGACTTTC
CASSPSLSMGANGLTF
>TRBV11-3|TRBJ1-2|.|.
TGTGCCAGCAGCTTAGTAGGAGGAATCGGCTACACCTTC
CASSLVGGIGYTF
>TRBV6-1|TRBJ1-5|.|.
TGTGCCAGCAGTGAAGCAGGAGGAGGGAATCAGCCCCAGCATTTT
CASSEAGGGNQPQHF
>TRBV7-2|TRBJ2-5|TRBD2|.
TGTGCCAGCAGCTTAACGGGACTAGCGGACCAGCGTGCCCAGTACTTC
CASSLTGLADQRAQYF
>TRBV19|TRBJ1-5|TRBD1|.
TGTGCCAGTAGTATAGGAGACAGGGGTAATCAGCCCCAGCATTTT
CASSIGDRGNQPQHF